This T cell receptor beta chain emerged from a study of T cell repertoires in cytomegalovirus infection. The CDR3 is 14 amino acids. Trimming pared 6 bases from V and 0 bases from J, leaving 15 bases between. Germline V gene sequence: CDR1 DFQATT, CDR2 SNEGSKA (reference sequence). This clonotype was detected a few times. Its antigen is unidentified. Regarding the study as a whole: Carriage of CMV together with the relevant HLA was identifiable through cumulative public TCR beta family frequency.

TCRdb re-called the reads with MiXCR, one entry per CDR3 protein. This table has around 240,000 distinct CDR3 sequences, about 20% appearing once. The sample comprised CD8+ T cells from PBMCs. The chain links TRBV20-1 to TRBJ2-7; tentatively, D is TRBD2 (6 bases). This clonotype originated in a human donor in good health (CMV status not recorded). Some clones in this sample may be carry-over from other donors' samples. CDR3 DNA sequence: TGCAGTGCAGAGTTGCCCGGGGGCTCCTACGAGCAGTACTTC. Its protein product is CSAELPGGSYEQYF.